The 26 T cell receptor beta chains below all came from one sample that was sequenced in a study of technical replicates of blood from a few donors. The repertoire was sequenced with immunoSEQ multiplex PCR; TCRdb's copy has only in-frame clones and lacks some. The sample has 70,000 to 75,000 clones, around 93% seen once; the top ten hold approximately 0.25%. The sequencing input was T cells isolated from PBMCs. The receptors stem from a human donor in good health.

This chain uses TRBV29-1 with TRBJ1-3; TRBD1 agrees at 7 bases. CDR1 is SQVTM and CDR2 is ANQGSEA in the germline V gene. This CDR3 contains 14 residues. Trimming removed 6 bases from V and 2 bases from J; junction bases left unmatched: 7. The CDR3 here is CSVGIQGAGNTIYF. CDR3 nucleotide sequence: TGCAGCGTCGGAATTCAGGGGGCTGGAAACACCATATATTTT.

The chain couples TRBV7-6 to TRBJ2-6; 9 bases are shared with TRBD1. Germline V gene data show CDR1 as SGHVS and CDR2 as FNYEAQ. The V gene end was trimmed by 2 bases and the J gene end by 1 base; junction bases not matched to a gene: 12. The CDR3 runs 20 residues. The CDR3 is CASSLFSSGTGISGANVLTF. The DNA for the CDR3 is TGTGCCAGCAGCTTATTTAGCTCCGGGACAGGGATATCTGGGGCCAACGTCCTGACTTTC.

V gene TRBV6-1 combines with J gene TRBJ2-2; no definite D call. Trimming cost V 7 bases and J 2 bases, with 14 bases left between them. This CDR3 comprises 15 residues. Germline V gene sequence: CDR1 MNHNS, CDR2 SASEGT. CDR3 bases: TGTGCCAGCACCTCTGGGCCCAGAAACACCGGGGAGCTGTTTTTT. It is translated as CASTSGPRNTGELFF.

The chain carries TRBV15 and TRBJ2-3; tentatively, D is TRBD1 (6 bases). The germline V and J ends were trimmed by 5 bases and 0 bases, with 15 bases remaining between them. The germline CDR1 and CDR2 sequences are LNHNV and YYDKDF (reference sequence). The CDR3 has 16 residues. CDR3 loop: CATSEYREKSTDTQYF. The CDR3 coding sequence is TGTGCCACCAGCGAATACAGGGAAAAAAGCACAGATACGCAGTATTTT. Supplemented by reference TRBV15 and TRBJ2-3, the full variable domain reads DAMVIQNPRYQVTQFGKPVTLSCSQTLNHNVMYWYQQKSSQAPKLLFHYYDKDFNNEADTPDNFQSRRPNTSFCFLDIRSPGLGDTAMYLCATSEYREKSTDTQYFGPGTRLTVL.

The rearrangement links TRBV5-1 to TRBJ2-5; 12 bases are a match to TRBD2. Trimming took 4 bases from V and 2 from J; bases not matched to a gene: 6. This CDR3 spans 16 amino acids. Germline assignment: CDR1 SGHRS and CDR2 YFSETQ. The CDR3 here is CASSQLAGGLQETQYF. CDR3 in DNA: TGCGCCAGCAGCCAACTAGCGGGGGGCCTTCAAGAGACCCAGTACTTC.

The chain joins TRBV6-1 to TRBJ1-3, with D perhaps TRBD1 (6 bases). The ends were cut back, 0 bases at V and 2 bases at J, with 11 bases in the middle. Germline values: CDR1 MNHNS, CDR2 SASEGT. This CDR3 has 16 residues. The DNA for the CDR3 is TGTGCCAGCAGTGAAGCTTCAGGGGCGGCTGGAAACACCATATATTTT. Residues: CASSEASGAAGNTIYF.

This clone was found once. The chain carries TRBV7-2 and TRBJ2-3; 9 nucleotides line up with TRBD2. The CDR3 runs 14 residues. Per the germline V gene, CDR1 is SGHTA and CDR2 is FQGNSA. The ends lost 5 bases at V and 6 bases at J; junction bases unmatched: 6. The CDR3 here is CASSPGLASDTQYF. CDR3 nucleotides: TGTGCCAGCAGCCCGGGACTAGCATCCGATACGCAGTATTTT.

The CDR3 coding sequence is TGTGCCAGTAGTATAAGCGGCGGTCAGCCCATCACAGATACGCAGTATTTT. This encodes CASSISGGQPITDTQYF. The chain uses TRBV19 and TRBJ2-3; weak D call: TRBD2 (5 bases). The germline gives CDR1 LNHDA, CDR2 SQIVND (reference sequence). V was trimmed by 2 bases and J by 2 bases, leaving 17 bases between them. This CDR3 contains 17 residues.

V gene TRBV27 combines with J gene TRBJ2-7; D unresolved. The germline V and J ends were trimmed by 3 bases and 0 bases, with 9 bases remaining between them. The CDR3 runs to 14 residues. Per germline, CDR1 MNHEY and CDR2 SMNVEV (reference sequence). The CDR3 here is CASSFGESSYEQYF. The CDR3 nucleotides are TGTGCCAGCAGTTTTGGAGAAAGCTCCTACGAGCAGTACTTC.

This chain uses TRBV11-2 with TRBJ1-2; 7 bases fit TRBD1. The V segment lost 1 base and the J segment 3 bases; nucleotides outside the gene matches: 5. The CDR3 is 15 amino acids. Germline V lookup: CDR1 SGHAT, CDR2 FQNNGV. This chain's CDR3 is CASSLGRQGDYGYTF. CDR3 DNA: TGTGCCAGCAGCTTAGGGCGACAGGGTGACTATGGCTACACCTTC. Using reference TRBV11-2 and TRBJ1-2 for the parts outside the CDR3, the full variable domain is EAGVAQSPRYKIIEKRQSVAFWCNPISGHATLYWYQQILGQGPKLLIQFQNNGVVDDSQLPKDRFSAERLKGVDSTLKIQPAKLEDSAVYLCASSLGRQGDYGYTFGSGTRLTVV.

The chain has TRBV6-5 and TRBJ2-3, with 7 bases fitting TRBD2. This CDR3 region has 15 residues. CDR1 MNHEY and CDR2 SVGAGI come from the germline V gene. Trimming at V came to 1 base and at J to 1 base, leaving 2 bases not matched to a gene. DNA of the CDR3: TGTGCCAGCAGTTACTTTACTAGCGGCACAGATACGCAGTATTTT. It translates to CASSYFTSGTDTQYF.

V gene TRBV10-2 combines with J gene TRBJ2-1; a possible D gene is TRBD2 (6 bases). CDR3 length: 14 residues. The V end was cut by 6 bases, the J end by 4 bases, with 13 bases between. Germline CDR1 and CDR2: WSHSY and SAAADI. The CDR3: CASSGGTFYNEQFF. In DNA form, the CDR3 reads TGCGCCAGCAGCGGGGGAACCTTTTACAATGAGCAGTTCTTC.

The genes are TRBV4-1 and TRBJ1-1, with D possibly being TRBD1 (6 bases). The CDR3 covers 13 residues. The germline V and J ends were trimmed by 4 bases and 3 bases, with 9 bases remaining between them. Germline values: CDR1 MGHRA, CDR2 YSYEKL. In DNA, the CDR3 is TGCGCCAGCAGCCGAAAGGGGGACACTGAAGCTTTCTTT. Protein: CASSRKGDTEAFF.

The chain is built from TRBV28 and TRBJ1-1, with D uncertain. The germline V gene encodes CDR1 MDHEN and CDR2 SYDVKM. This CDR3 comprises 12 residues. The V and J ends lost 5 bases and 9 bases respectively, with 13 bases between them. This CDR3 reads CASSRIWAKAFF. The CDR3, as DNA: TGTGCCAGCAGTAGAATCTGGGCCAAAGCTTTCTTT.

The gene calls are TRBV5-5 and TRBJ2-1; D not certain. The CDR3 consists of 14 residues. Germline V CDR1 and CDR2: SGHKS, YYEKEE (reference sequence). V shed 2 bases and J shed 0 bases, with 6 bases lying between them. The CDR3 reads CASSFISSYNEQFF. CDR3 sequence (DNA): TGTGCCAGCAGCTTTATTAGCTCCTACAATGAGCAGTTCTTC.

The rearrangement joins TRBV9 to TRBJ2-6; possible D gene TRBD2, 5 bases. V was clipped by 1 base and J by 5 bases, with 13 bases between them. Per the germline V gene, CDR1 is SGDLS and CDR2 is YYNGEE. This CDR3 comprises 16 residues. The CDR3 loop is CASSVTPRDRANVLTF. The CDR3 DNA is TGTGCCAGCAGCGTAACCCCCCGGGATAGGGCCAACGTCCTGACTTTC.

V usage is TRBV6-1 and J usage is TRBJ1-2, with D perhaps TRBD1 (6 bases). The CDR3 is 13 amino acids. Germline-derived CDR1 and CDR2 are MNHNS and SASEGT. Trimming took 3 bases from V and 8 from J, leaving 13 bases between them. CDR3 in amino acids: CASSDLGGLGYTF. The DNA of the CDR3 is TGTGCCAGCAGTGATCTTGGGGGCCTGGGCTACACCTTC.

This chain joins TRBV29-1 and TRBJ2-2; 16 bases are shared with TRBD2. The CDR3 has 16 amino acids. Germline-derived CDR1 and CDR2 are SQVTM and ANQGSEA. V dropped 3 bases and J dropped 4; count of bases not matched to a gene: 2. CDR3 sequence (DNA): TGCAGCGTTGAGGGACTAGCGGGAGGGGCCACCGGGGAGCTGTTTTTT. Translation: CSVEGLAGGATGELFF.

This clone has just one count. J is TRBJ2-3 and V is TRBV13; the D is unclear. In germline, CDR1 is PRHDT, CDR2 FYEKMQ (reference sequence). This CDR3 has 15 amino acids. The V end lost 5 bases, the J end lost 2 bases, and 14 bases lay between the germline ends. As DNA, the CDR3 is TGTGCCAGCAGCCCACCGCTCCACTCCACAGATACGCAGTATTTT. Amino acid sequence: CASSPPLHSTDTQYF.

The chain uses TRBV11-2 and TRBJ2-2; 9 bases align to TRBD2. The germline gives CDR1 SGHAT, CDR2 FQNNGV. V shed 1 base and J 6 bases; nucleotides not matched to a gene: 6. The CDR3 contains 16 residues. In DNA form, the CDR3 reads TGTGCCAGCAGCTTAGTAGCGGGAGTAGGTGCCGGGGAGCTGTTTTTT. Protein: CASSLVAGVGAGELFF.

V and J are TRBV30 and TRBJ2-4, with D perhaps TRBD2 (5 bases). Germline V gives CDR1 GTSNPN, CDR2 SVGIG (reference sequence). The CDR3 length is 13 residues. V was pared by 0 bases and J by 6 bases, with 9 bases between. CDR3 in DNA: TGTGCCTGGAGTGTACTCGGAGGAAACATTCAGTACTTC. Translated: CAWSVLGGNIQYF.

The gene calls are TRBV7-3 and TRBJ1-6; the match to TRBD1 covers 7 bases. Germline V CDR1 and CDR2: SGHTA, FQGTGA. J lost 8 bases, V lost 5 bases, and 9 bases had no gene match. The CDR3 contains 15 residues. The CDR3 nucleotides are TGTGCCAGCAGCCAGACAGGGTCTTCGGATTCACCCCTCCACTTT. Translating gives CASSQTGSSDSPLHF.

The CDR3: CASSAPLAGSYEQYF. As DNA, the CDR3 is TGTGCCAGCAGTGCACCACTAGCGGGATCCTACGAGCAGTACTTC. This chain joins TRBV2 and TRBJ2-7; TRBD2 matches at 10 bases. After removal of 4 bases from V and 1 base from J, the junction contained 4 bases not matched to a gene. This CDR3 comprises 15 residues. From germline, CDR1 is SNHLY and CDR2 FYNNEI.

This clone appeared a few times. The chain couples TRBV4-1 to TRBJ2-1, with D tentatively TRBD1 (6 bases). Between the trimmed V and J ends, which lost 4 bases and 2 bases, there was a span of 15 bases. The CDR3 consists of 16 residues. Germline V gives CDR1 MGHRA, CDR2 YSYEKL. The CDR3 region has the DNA TGCGCCAGCAGCCCCCACGCAGGGGCCCCCTACAATGAGCAGTTCTTC. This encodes CASSPHAGAPYNEQFF.

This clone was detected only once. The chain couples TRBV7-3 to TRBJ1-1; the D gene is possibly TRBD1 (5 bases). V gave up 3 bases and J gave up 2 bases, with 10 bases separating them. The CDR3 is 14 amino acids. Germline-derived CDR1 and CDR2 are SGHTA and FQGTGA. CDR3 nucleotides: TGTGCCAGCAGCTTCAGCGGGACTAACACTGAAGCTTTCTTT. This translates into CASSFSGTNTEAFF.

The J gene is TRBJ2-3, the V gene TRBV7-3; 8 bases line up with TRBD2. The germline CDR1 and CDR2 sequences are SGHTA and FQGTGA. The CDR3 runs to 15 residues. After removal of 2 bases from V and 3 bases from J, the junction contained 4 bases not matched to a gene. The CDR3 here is CASSLLAGGTDTQYF. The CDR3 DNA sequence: TGTGCCAGCAGCTTACTAGCGGGTGGAACAGATACGCAGTATTTT.